The rows below give T cell receptor beta chains drawn from one sample of a study of regulatory T cells in long-lasting Graves disease. TCRdb used MiXCR to reprocess the multiplex PCR reads, holding one entry per CDR3 protein. The sample contains some 350,000 distinct CDR3 sequences, about 17% of which appear only once. These data are also associated with another study on T cells in Graves' hyperthyroidism and ophthalmopathy.

Sequenced here: peripheral blood mononuclear cells (PBMCs), sampled at new diagnosis, from a patient treated with antithyroid drugs. These receptors were taken from a woman between 18 and 30 years old with Graves disease. Both conserved end residues are part of each CDR3. The D gene is left open where the match is weak. Only some rows state a clone size, as once, few, many or a class for expanded clones.

cdr3_aa: CASRSYTGELFF
cdr3_nt: TGTGCCAGCAGATCGTACACCGGGGAGCTGTTTTTT
j_call: TRBJ2-2
v_call: TRBV7-9
clone_size: few
d_call: .

cdr3_aa: CASSLSGLAEAFF
cdr3_nt: TGTGCCAGCAGTTTAAGTGGCCTCGCGGAAGCTTTCTTT
j_call: TRBJ1-1
v_call: TRBV28
clone_size: many
d_call: .

cdr3_aa: CASSITYQPQHF
cdr3_nt: TGTGCCAGTAGCATAACTTATCAGCCCCAGCATTTT
j_call: TRBJ1-5
v_call: TRBV19
clone_size: .
d_call: .

cdr3_aa: CASTRSGTSGYNEQFF
cdr3_nt: TGTGCCAGCACCCGTAGTGGGACTAGCGGCTACAATGAGCAGTTCTTC
j_call: TRBJ2-1
v_call: TRBV9
clone_size: .
d_call: TRBD2

cdr3_aa: CASSLSAGGTSDTQYF
cdr3_nt: TGTGCCAGCAGCCTCTCCGCGGGGGGGACGAGTGATACGCAGTATTTT
j_call: TRBJ2-3
v_call: TRBV28
clone_size: many
d_call: TRBD2

cdr3_aa: CASSVKGGSYGYTF
cdr3_nt: TGTGCCAGCAGCGTCAAGGGAGGGTCATATGGCTACACCTTC
j_call: TRBJ1-2
v_call: TRBV9
clone_size: .
d_call: .

cdr3_aa: CASRPPGLAGTSSYNEQFF
cdr3_nt: TGTGCCAGCCGACCCCCGGGACTAGCGGGGACAAGCTCCTACAATGAGCAGTTCTTC
j_call: TRBJ2-1
v_call: TRBV27
clone_size: many
d_call: TRBD2

cdr3_aa: CASSYGRGEQYF
cdr3_nt: TGTGCCAGCAGTTACGGTCGGGGGGAGCAGTACTTC
j_call: TRBJ2-7
v_call: TRBV6-2/TRBV6-3
clone_size: many
d_call: .

cdr3_aa: CASSFGVSSYNEQFF
cdr3_nt: TGTGCCAGCAGCTTCGGCGTGAGCTCCTACAATGAGCAGTTCTTC
j_call: TRBJ2-1
v_call: TRBV7-8
clone_size: many
d_call: .

cdr3_aa: CSARDLQSSYNEQFF
cdr3_nt: TGCAGTGCTAGAGATCTACAGAGCTCCTACAATGAGCAGTTCTTC
j_call: TRBJ2-1
v_call: TRBV20-1
clone_size: many
d_call: .

cdr3_aa: CASSWTSGRSGSSYNEQFF
cdr3_nt: TGTGCCAGCTCCTGGACTAGCGGGAGATCAGGGAGCTCCTACAATGAGCAGTTCTTC
j_call: TRBJ2-1
v_call: TRBV6-1
clone_size: many
d_call: TRBD2

cdr3_aa: CAISEIPRDGITDTQYF
cdr3_nt: TGTGCCATCAGTGAAATACCTCGGGACGGCATCACAGATACGCAGTATTTT
j_call: TRBJ2-3
v_call: TRBV10-3
clone_size: .
d_call: .

cdr3_aa: CASRTISGGGYNEQFF
cdr3_nt: TGTGCCAGCAGAACCATTAGCGGCGGCGGTTACAATGAGCAGTTCTTC
j_call: TRBJ2-1
v_call: TRBV6-1
clone_size: many
d_call: .

cdr3_aa: CSARGVRTSGSGKQFF
cdr3_nt: TGCAGTGCTCGAGGGGTACGGACTAGCGGTTCCGGAAAGCAGTTCTTC
j_call: TRBJ2-1
v_call: TRBV20-1
clone_size: many
d_call: TRBD2

cdr3_aa: CASSPSRDTGELFF
cdr3_nt: TGTGCCAGCTCACCGTCCCGGGACACTGGGGAGCTGTTTTTT
j_call: TRBJ2-2
v_call: TRBV18
clone_size: few
d_call: .